This is a list of T cell receptor beta chains from one sample in a study of T cell clones after liver transplantation. Using immunoSEQ multiplex PCR, the repertoire was profiled, and TCRdb retains in-frame clones only, with some absent. The sample comprises about 76,000 clones, roughly 83% of which are singletons, and less than 3.5% rests with the top ten. The sequencing here drew on CD4+ T cells from blood, taken at the 22-month timepoint. These receptors were collected from a human patient who received a liver transplant. Among the T cells, some may be from the graft donor. CDR3s include the opening cysteine and the closing phenylalanine or tryptophan. D genes are given only for firm matches. Clone size is stated in some rows and not others, as once, few, many or a class when expanded.

d_gene: .
abundance: .
v_gene: TRBV7-2
j_gene: TRBJ1-2
CDR3nt: TGTGCCAGCAGCATTGACCGGGGTCCTAACTATGGCTACACCTTC
CDR3aa: CASSIDRGPNYGYTF

d_gene: .
abundance: .
v_gene: TRBV7-8
j_gene: TRBJ2-1
CDR3nt: TGTGCCAGCGCCGCTCAGGGAAGTGAGCAGTTCTTC
CDR3aa: CASAAQGSEQFF

d_gene: .
abundance: .
v_gene: TRBV12-2
j_gene: TRBJ2-2
CDR3nt: TGTGCAAGTCGCCTAACTCCGGGACACATCACCGGGGAGCTGTTTTTT
CDR3aa: CASRLTPGHITGELFF

d_gene: .
abundance: .
v_gene: TRBV15
j_gene: TRBJ2-5
CDR3nt: TGTGCCACCAGCAGAGGACACGCCGGGTCCCAAGAGACCCAGTACTTC
CDR3aa: CATSRGHAGSQETQYF

d_gene: TRBD2
abundance: .
v_gene: TRBV7-8
j_gene: TRBJ2-5
CDR3nt: TGTGCCAGCAGCTTATCGGGACTAGCGGGGGAAGAGACCCAGTACTTC
CDR3aa: CASSLSGLAGEETQYF

d_gene: TRBD2
abundance: .
v_gene: TRBV5-6
j_gene: TRBJ2-2
CDR3nt: TGTGCCAGCAGCGGGAGGGTTGTCGGGGAGCTGTTTTTT
CDR3aa: CASSGRVVGELFF

d_gene: .
abundance: .
v_gene: TRBV6-6
j_gene: TRBJ2-1
CDR3nt: TGTGCCAGCAGCCGGGACACGAACAATGAGCAGTTCTTC
CDR3aa: CASSRDTNNEQFF

d_gene: TRBD1
abundance: .
v_gene: TRBV7-9
j_gene: TRBJ2-5
CDR3nt: TGTGCCAGCAGCTCCGACAGGGCCCTCGAGACCCAGTACTTC
CDR3aa: CASSSDRALETQYF

d_gene: .
abundance: .
v_gene: TRBV2
j_gene: TRBJ2-2
CDR3nt: TGTGCCAGCAGCCTCAGAGGAGGGGCCGGGGAGCTGTTTTTT
CDR3aa: CASSLRGGAGELFF

d_gene: .
abundance: .
v_gene: TRBV21-1
j_gene: TRBJ2-1
CDR3nt: TGTGCCAGCAGCATGGACATTGCCGTGTTGGACGGGCAGTTCTTC
CDR3aa: CASSMDIAVLDGQFF

d_gene: .
abundance: .
v_gene: TRBV6-5
j_gene: TRBJ2-5
CDR3nt: TGTGCCAGCAGCATGGGCAGCCAAGAGACCCAGTACTTC
CDR3aa: CASSMGSQETQYF

d_gene: TRBD1
abundance: .
v_gene: TRBV4-3
j_gene: TRBJ2-4
CDR3nt: TGCGCCAGCAGCCGAAGACAGGGGAACATTCAGTACTTC
CDR3aa: CASSRRQGNIQYF

d_gene: .
abundance: .
v_gene: TRBV5-1
j_gene: TRBJ2-7
CDR3nt: TGCGCCAGCAGCTGGAAGGCGGTCGGGCAGCCTAGGAGCTCCTACGAGCAGTACTTC
CDR3aa: CASSWKAVGQPRSSYEQYF

d_gene: TRBD1
abundance: once
v_gene: TRBV6-5
j_gene: TRBJ1-2
CDR3nt: TGTGCCAGCAGTCCACGACAGGGGCCTCGAGGCTACACCTTC
CDR3aa: CASSPRQGPRGYTF

d_gene: TRBD1
abundance: .
v_gene: TRBV2
j_gene: TRBJ1-1
CDR3nt: TGTGCCAGCAGCGAAACAGGGGGCGCCGCGGCTGAAGCTTTCTTT
CDR3aa: CASSETGGAAAEAFF

d_gene: .
abundance: .
v_gene: TRBV11-3
j_gene: TRBJ2-2
CDR3nt: TGTGCCAGCACCTCGGGTGGGAACACCGGGGAGCTGTTTTTT
CDR3aa: CASTSGGNTGELFF

d_gene: TRBD1
abundance: .
v_gene: TRBV5-1
j_gene: TRBJ1-2
CDR3nt: TGCGCCAGCAGCTTGGCCGGGACAGGGGGAGAAGGTGGCTACACCTTC
CDR3aa: CASSLAGTGGEGGYTF

d_gene: .
abundance: .
v_gene: TRBV7-2
j_gene: TRBJ2-1
CDR3nt: TGTGCCAGCAGCTTAGCGGGCAGACACAATGAGCAGTTCTTC
CDR3aa: CASSLAGRHNEQFF

d_gene: .
abundance: .
v_gene: TRBV5-1
j_gene: TRBJ1-1
CDR3nt: TGCGCCAGCAGCAACCGAGGCCGTAACACTGAAGCTTTCTTT
CDR3aa: CASSNRGRNTEAFF

d_gene: TRBD2
abundance: .
v_gene: TRBV10-1
j_gene: TRBJ2-7
CDR3nt: TGCGCCAGCAGGGATGGACTAGCGGGAGACTACGAGCAGTACTTC
CDR3aa: CASRDGLAGDYEQYF

d_gene: .
abundance: .
v_gene: TRBV7-2
j_gene: TRBJ2-2
CDR3nt: TGTGCCAGCAGCTTATTACAGGGAGACGGGGAGCTGTTTTTT
CDR3aa: CASSLLQGDGELFF

d_gene: .
abundance: .
v_gene: TRBV7-3
j_gene: TRBJ2-2
CDR3nt: TGTGCCAGCAGCTCCACTAGCATCGGGGAGCTGTTTTTT
CDR3aa: CASSSTSIGELFF